The clone carrying this T cell receptor (beta chain) was seen repeatedly, ten times or more. The source of the sample is a study of T-cell reconstitution after alpha-beta-depleted transplantation in children. Unique molecular identifiers were built into the TCRbeta library. One entry per CDR3 protein results from TCRdb running MiXCR on the PCR reads. The top ten clones hold about 12% of a sample with about 200,000 distinct CDR3 sequences, about 15% of them seen once. The V segment lost 3 bases and the J segment 6 bases; nucleotides outside the gene matches: 7. The CDR3 has 13 residues. Germline CDR1 and CDR2: SQVTM and ANQGSEA.

The rearrangement links TRBV29-1 to TRBJ2-7; 8 bases agree with TRBD2. The sequence derives from a human donor who donated a stem cell graft to a child with acute lymphoblastic leukemia. Material: PBMCs from the stem cell graft donor, obtained from the stem cell graft. The CDR3 sequence is CSVDGLAGSEQYF. In DNA form, the CDR3 reads TGCAGCGTTGACGGCCTAGCGGGTAGCGAGCAGTACTTC.